A single sample gave rise to the 22 T cell receptor beta chains below, sequenced in a study of shared clonotypes between healthy human individuals. The table came from immunoSEQ multiplex PCR; TCRdb's copy has only in-frame clones and leaves some out. The sample yields around 990,000 clones, 70% to 85% seen once. What was sequenced was memory CD4+ T cells from PBMCs. Documented subset: CD45RA-negative fraction. The receptors come from a man in his late teens or twenties in good health. Some clones in this sample may be carry-over from other donors' samples.

V and J are TRBV7-3 and TRBJ2-3, with D perhaps TRBD1 (6 bases). The ends were cut back, 7 bases at V and 1 base at J, with 15 bases in the middle. This CDR3 spans 15 amino acids. CDR1 is SGHTA and CDR2 is FQGTGA in the germline V gene. The CDR3 DNA sequence: TGTGCCAGCACCACAGGGTCTCCGGGCACAGATACGCAGTATTTT. Its protein is CASTTGSPGTDTQYF.

This clone was detected once. The chain employs TRBV19 and TRBJ2-7, with D tentatively TRBD1 or TRBD2 (7 bases each). Germline CDR1 and CDR2: LNHDA and SQIVND (reference sequence). With 5 bases removed from V and 6 bases from J, the gap between germline ends came to 14 bases. The CDR3 has 13 residues. Here the CDR3 DNA reads TGTGCCAGTAGTGGCACAGGGGAGGGCGAGCAGTACTTC. Protein: CASSGTGEGEQYF.

About this clone: The sample carries other DNA sequences with the same CDR3. For the CDR3, the DNA is TGTGCCAGCAGTTTACCGGGACGGATGAACACTGAAGCTTTCTTT. Encoded protein: CASSLPGRMNTEAFF. This sequence joins TRBV28 and TRBJ1-1; D might be TRBD1 (5 bases). CDR1 is MDHEN, CDR2 SYDVKM, per germline. The CDR3 covers 15 residues. Between the trimmed V and J ends, which lost 2 bases and 0 bases, there was a span of 10 bases.

The sample holds one count of this clone. The CDR3 loop is CASSEGRGGETQYF. The CDR3, as DNA: TGTGCTAGTTCCGAAGGGCGAGGGGGCGAGACCCAGTACTTC. The chain joins TRBV12-5 to TRBJ2-5, with TRBD1 matching over 7 bases. Trimming cost V 8 bases and J 5 bases; bases outside gene matches: 11. Germline V lookup: CDR1 LGHNT, CDR2 FRNRAP. This CDR3 contains 14 residues.

The chain joins TRBV11-2 to TRBJ2-7; 10 bases align to TRBD2. CDR1 and CDR2 (germline): SGHAT, FQNNGV. The J segment lost 1 base and the V segment lost 1 base, leaving 4 bases of the junction unmatched. The CDR3 sequence is 16 residues long. The CDR3 DNA reads as TGTGCCAGCAGCTTAGGAGCGGGAGGGCGTTCCTACGAGCAGTACTTC. Amino acids: CASSLGAGGRSYEQYF.

About this clone itself: A far larger clone is just one base off, so this is likely a read error. Other DNA sequences in this sample translate to the same CDR3. The chain has TRBV7-2 and TRBJ1-2; 8 nucleotides match TRBD1. Per the germline V gene, CDR1 is SGHTA and CDR2 is FQGNSA. The CDR3 is made up of 13 amino acids. V trimming: 3 bases; J trimming: 3 bases; junction bases outside the gene matches: 0. The DNA for the CDR3 is TGTGCCAGCAGCTTGACAGGGGACTATGGCTACACCTTC. It is translated as CASSLTGDYGYTF.

Note on this clone: This CDR3 is also generated by other DNA sequences in the sample. The chain carries TRBV29-1 and TRBJ1-1; D gene uncertain. Between the trimmed V and J ends, which lost 2 bases and 1 base, there was a span of 8 bases. Germline CDR1 SQVTM, CDR2 ANQGSEA. The CDR3 totals 13 residues. CDR3 region: CSVEPQANTEAFF. CDR3 in DNA: TGCAGCGTTGAACCCCAGGCGAACACTGAAGCTTTCTTT.

V is TRBV6-1 and J is TRBJ2-1; D is unresolved. Germline CDR1 MNHNS, CDR2 SASEGT. Trimming shortened V by 7 bases and J by 1 base, and 11 bases separated the two germline ends. CDR3 length equals 14 residues. The CDR3 spells CASIHQDSYNEQFF. DNA for the CDR3: TGTGCCAGCATACATCAGGATTCCTACAATGAGCAGTTCTTC.

The gene calls are TRBV7-3 and TRBJ2-6; D uncertain. Between the trimmed V and J ends, which lost 8 bases and 2 bases, there was a span of 16 bases. This CDR3 spans 16 amino acids. Germline V gene lookup returns CDR1 SGHTA and CDR2 FQGTGA. The CDR3 DNA sequence: TGTGCCAGCTCTTCCGGCGGCACCCCTGGGGCCAACGTCCTGACTTTC. This gives the protein CASSSGGTPGANVLTF. The entire variable domain, with the rest obtained from reference TRBV7-3 and TRBJ2-6, is as follows: GAGVSQTPSNKVTEKGKYVELRCDPISGHTALYWYRQSLGQGPEFLIYFQGTGAADDSGLPNDRFFAVRPEGSVSTLKIQRTERGDSAVYLCASSSGGTPGANVLTFGAGSRLTVL.

The V call is TRBV9, the J call TRBJ2-1, with 11 bases fitting TRBD2. Germline trimming cut 3 bases from V and 5 bases from J; bases unmatched to any gene: 4. This CDR3 comprises 15 residues. CDR1 and CDR2 (germline): SGDLS, YYNGEE. The CDR3 region has the DNA TGTGCCAGCAGCGGTTCTAGCGGGGGGAACAATGAGCAGTTCTTC. Its translation is CASSGSSGGNNEQFF.

The genes are TRBV29-1 and TRBJ1-4; D uncertain. Germline CDR1 and CDR2: SQVTM and ANQGSEA. The CDR3 has 12 residues. The V end was cut by 0 bases, the J end by 8 bases, with 7 bases between. The CDR3 DNA reads as TGCAGCGTTGAAGATCTTGGCGAAAAACTGTTTTTT. This encodes CSVEDLGEKLFF.

The chain employs TRBV25-1 and TRBJ1-2; the match to TRBD1 covers 10 bases. The ends lost 6 bases at V and 5 bases at J; junction bases unmatched: 6. Germline values: CDR1 MGHDK, CDR2 SYGVNS. This CDR3 region has 14 residues. The CDR3 DNA reads TGTGCCAGCAGGCGGACAGGGGGTGGGTATGGCTACACCTTC. Its protein product is CASRRTGGGYGYTF.

This clone was seen a single time. The chain recombines TRBV15 with TRBJ2-6; D not resolved. CDR3 size: 17 residues. V shed 0 bases and J shed 1 base, with 10 bases lying between them. Germline CDR1 and CDR2: LNHNV and YYDKDF (reference sequence). The CDR3 DNA reads TGTGCCACCAGCAGAGATCAAGTACAGTCTGGGGCCAACGTCCTGACTTTC. This gives the protein CATSRDQVQSGANVLTF.

This clone was counted only a few times. The chain joins TRBV28 to TRBJ2-1; 15 bases align to TRBD2. This CDR3 spans 19 amino acids. Germline CDR1 and CDR2: MDHEN and SYDVKM. Losses at the gene ends were 4 bases for V and 1 base for J; bases not matched to a gene: 8. CDR3 DNA: TGTGCCAGCAGTTCCAGCGGACTAGCGGGAGGGACTTCCTACAATGAGCAGTTCTTC. It specifies CASSSSGLAGGTSYNEQFF.

For this clone: A far larger clone differs by one base, so this is likely a read error. Other DNA sequences in this sample translate to the same CDR3. The chain couples TRBV18 to TRBJ1-1; TRBD1 aligns across 9 bases. The CDR3 covers 13 residues. Germline V gene data show CDR1 as KGHSH and CDR2 as LQKENI. V dropped 2 bases and J dropped 6; count of bases not matched to a gene: 1. DNA of the CDR3: TGTGCCAGCTCACCAGACAGGGGGGCTGAAGCTTTCTTT. Amino acid sequence: CASSPDRGAEAFF.

This clone was detected only once. Within the sample, other DNA sequences also encode this same CDR3. CDR3 DNA sequence: TGTGCCAGCAGCTTAGAGGGAGCGGGAGGTTCCTACAATGAGCAGTTCTTC. Its translation: CASSLEGAGGSYNEQFF. V gene TRBV11-3 combines with J gene TRBJ2-1; 9 bases match TRBD2. Germline V gene sequence: CDR1 SGHNT, CDR2 YENEEA. The CDR3 covers 17 residues. The ends lost 0 bases at V and 1 base at J; junction bases unmatched: 4.

The chain recombines TRBV19 with TRBJ2-2; 13 bases line up with TRBD2. The germline gives CDR1 LNHDA, CDR2 SQIVND (reference sequence). The CDR3 is 17 amino acids. V lost 11 bases, J lost 5 bases, and 14 bases stayed unmatched. The CDR3 loop reads CASIGTSGIVRTGELFF. The CDR3 nucleotides read TGTGCCTCAATCGGGACTAGCGGGATAGTGCGTACCGGGGAGCTGTTTTTT.

The sample holds a few counts of this clone. The chain has TRBV4-2 and TRBJ2-1, with TRBD2 matching 12 bases. With 4 bases clipped from V and 9 bases from J, the junction kept 7 bases outside the gene matches. Germline V gives CDR1 LGHNA, CDR2 YNFKEQ. The CDR3 is 15 residues long. The CDR3 DNA follows: TGTGCCAGCAGCCCTAGCGGGAGGGCGGGGGGTGAGCAGTTCTTC. The encoded protein is CASSPSGRAGGEQFF.

The rearrangement uses TRBV7-3 and TRBJ2-2, with TRBD1 identical over 7 bases. The ends lost 4 bases at V and 5 bases at J; junction bases unmatched: 10. Germline V gene data show CDR1 as SGHTA and CDR2 as FQGTGA. This CDR3 has 16 amino acids. In DNA, the CDR3 is TGTGCCAGCAGCTCGCCGGCAGGGGGACCAACCGGGGAGCTGTTTTTT. The encoded protein is CASSSPAGGPTGELFF. The variable domain in full, with the rest retrieved from reference TRBV7-3 and TRBJ2-2, is GAGVSQTPSNKVTEKGKYVELRCDPISGHTALYWYRQSLGQGPEFLIYFQGTGAADDSGLPNDRFFAVRPEGSVSTLKIQRTERGDSAVYLCASSSPAGGPTGELFFGEGSRLTVL.

The J gene is TRBJ2-7, the V gene TRBV25-1; TRBD2 agrees at 14 bases. The CDR3 covers 16 residues. With V trimmed by 2 bases and J by 3 bases, 3 bases remained unmatched. Looked up from germline, CDR1 is MGHDK and CDR2 is SYGVNS. CDR3 bases: TGTGCCAGCAGTGAAGGACTAGCGGGAGGATACTACGAGCAGTACTTC. Protein: CASSEGLAGGYYEQYF.

V gene TRBV15 combines with J gene TRBJ2-5; D unresolved. The CDR3 sequence is 14 residues long. Deletions cut 3 bases from V and 2 bases from J, with 10 bases between. Germline V CDR1 and CDR2: LNHNV, YYDKDF (reference sequence). The CDR3 loop is CATSSVGLQETQYF. The CDR3 DNA reads TGTGCCACCAGCAGTGTGGGTCTGCAAGAGACCCAGTACTTC.

J is TRBJ2-1 and V is TRBV30, with D uncertain. Germline loops: CDR1 GTSNPN, CDR2 SVGIG (reference sequence). V dropped 5 bases and J dropped 0 bases, with 14 bases sitting between them. The length of the CDR3 is 15 residues. CDR3 coding DNA: TGTGCCTGGGCTGGTGGCCCGAGCTCCTACAATGAGCAGTTCTTC. Translated, it gives CAWAGGPSSYNEQFF.